The clone carrying this T cell receptor beta chain was picked up a small number of times. What it binds is unknown. This sample was included in a study of T cells in Graves' hyperthyroidism and ophthalmopathy. The study's findings and limits: A model built on 13 V-J features separated ophthalmopathy from stable hyperthyroidism.

The hyperthyroidism was newly diagnosed and had lasted under 2 months; the patients were aged 18 to 65. TCR beta CDR3 regions were amplified from RNA. The HTBI set primed first-round TCR CDR3 RT-PCR. In TCRdb, the multiplex PCR reads were re-called with MiXCR into one record per CDR3 protein. The table lists approximately 640,000 distinct CDR3 sequences, 15% to 20% of them singletons. Sample: blood. The source of this sequence is a woman aged 25 to 39 with Graves' hyperthyroidism.

CDR3 DNA: TGCGCCAGCAGCTTGGGTGACGCGGCGGGAGACACCATATATTTT. It yields the protein CASSLGDAAGDTIYF. The rearrangement uses TRBV5-1 and TRBJ1-3; unclear D gene. Germline V gives CDR1 SGHRS, CDR2 YFSETQ. CDR3 length: 15 amino acids. V was pared by 0 bases and J by 8 bases, with 15 bases between.